The 7 T cell receptor beta chains below come from one sample, sequenced in a study of shared clonotypes between healthy human individuals. Sequencing was performed with immunoSEQ multiplex PCR; in TCRdb, only in-frame clones are kept and a portion is missing. The sample lists a few million clones, about 90% occurring once. The sample comprised naive CD4+ T cells from PBMCs. Subset meaning: CD45RA+ positively selected. These receptors were taken from a man aged 18 to 35 in good health. Some clones in this sample may be carry-over from other donors' samples.

The chain couples TRBV6-1 to TRBJ2-7, with D perhaps matching TRBD1 (5 bases). V was trimmed by 6 bases and J by 5 bases, leaving 11 bases between them. Germline values: CDR1 MNHNS, CDR2 SASEGT. This CDR3 spans 12 amino acids. The CDR3 DNA reads as TGTGCCAGCAGGGCAGGGCAGAACGAGCAGTACTTC. Translation: CASRAGQNEQYF.

The chain is built from TRBV5-4 and TRBJ1-1, with 9 bases fitting TRBD1. V was clipped by 1 base and J by 4 bases; unmatched bases: 5. The CDR3 length is 15 residues. Germline V gene sequence: CDR1 SGHNT, CDR2 YYREEE (reference sequence). CDR3 protein: CASSLPRTGVTEAFF. The CDR3 DNA is TGTGCCAGCAGCTTGCCCCGGACAGGGGTCACTGAAGCTTTCTTT.

Regarding this clone: Other DNA sequences in this sample translate to the same CDR3. V usage is TRBV28 and J usage is TRBJ2-7, with D hard to call. This CDR3 spans 12 amino acids. Trimming stripped 4 bases from V and 0 bases from J, with 4 bases between. The V gene's germline CDR1 is MDHEN and CDR2 SYDVKM. The CDR3 nucleotides read TGTGCCAGCAGTTCTTACTCCTACGAGCAGTACTTC. Translated, it gives CASSSYSYEQYF.

The chain couples TRBV4-1 to TRBJ2-6; 9 bases agree with TRBD1. The V segment lost 2 bases and the J segment 1 base; nucleotides outside the gene matches: 6. Germline values: CDR1 MGHRA, CDR2 YSYEKL. This CDR3 spans 18 amino acids. The CDR3 loop reads CASSQQQGALSGANVLTF. The CDR3, as DNA: TGCGCCAGCAGCCAACAACAGGGGGCCTTATCTGGGGCCAACGTCCTGACTTTC.

The rearrangement joins TRBV5-1 to TRBJ2-4; D remains ambiguous. Germline-derived CDR1 and CDR2 are SGHRS and YFSETQ. Trimming took off 0 bases at V and 0 bases at J, with 7 bases between the two ends. The CDR3 extends over 15 amino acids. In DNA, the CDR3 is TGCGCCAGCAGCTTGGCTTCGAAAGCCAAAAACATTCAGTACTTC. This encodes CASSLASKAKNIQYF. Variable domain in full (rest from reference TRBV5-1 and TRBJ2-4): KAGVTQTPRYLIKTRGQQVTLSCSPISGHRSVSWYQQTPGQGLQFLFEYFSETQRNKGNFPGRFSGRQFSNSRSEMNVSTLELGDSALYLCASSLASKAKNIQYFGAGTRLSVL.

The sample holds one count of this clone. The chain uses TRBV6-1 and TRBJ2-2; either TRBD1 or TRBD2 may fit D (5 bases each). Between the trimmed V and J ends, which lost 4 bases and 4 bases, there was a span of 13 bases. Per germline, CDR1 MNHNS and CDR2 SASEGT. The CDR3 contains 15 residues. The CDR3 sequence is CASSVGDRTTGELFF. The DNA of the CDR3 is TGTGCCAGCAGTGTAGGGGACCGCACCACCGGGGAGCTGTTTTTT.

This clone appeared once. The J gene is TRBJ1-1, the V gene TRBV9; the match to TRBD1 covers 8 bases. V was pared by 2 bases and J by 6 bases, with 9 bases of the junction left unmatched. Germline CDR1 SGDLS, CDR2 YYNGEE. This CDR3 is built from 15 residues. CDR3 sequence: CASSVRGQEGSEAFF. The CDR3 bases are TGTGCCAGCAGCGTGAGGGGACAGGAGGGGTCTGAAGCTTTCTTT.